These 4 T cell receptor beta chains were all obtained from the same sample, sequenced in a study of blood T cell repertoires in COVID-19. Profiled with immunoSEQ multiplex PCR; TCRdb holds only in-frame clones, not every one. The sample contains tens of thousands of clones, around 86% of which appear only once. What was sequenced was peripheral blood. Receptors originate from a man aged 50-59 years with active or convalescent COVID-19.

A single count supports this clone. This chain connects TRBV29-1 to TRBJ2-3, with 9 bases fitting TRBD2. V lost 1 base, J lost 3 bases, and 5 bases stayed unmatched. The CDR3 totals 15 residues. Germline loops: CDR1 SQVTM, CDR2 ANQGSEA. CDR3 nucleotides: TGCAGCGTTGAAGGGAAAACTAGCGGGACAGATACGCAGTATTTT. This codes for CSVEGKTSGTDTQYF.

The chain combines TRBV2 with TRBJ1-1, with no clear D. Trimming removed 5 bases from V and 11 bases from J, with 18 bases in between. From germline, CDR1 is SNHLY and CDR2 FYNNEI. The CDR3 runs to 13 residues. The CDR3: CASSTTRAIDAFF. CDR3 DNA sequence: TGTGCCAGCAGTACCACGAGAGCGATTGATGCTTTCTTT.

The chain carries TRBV9 and TRBJ2-7, with TRBD1 matching over 10 bases. Germline V gene sequence: CDR1 SGDLS, CDR2 YYNGEE. J lost 7 bases, V lost 0 bases, and 4 bases had no gene match. The CDR3 consists of 14 residues. In DNA, the CDR3 is TGTGCCAGCAGCGTAGATGGGACAGGGGTTGAGCAGTACTTC. Protein sequence: CASSVDGTGVEQYF.

The rearrangement uses TRBV30 and TRBJ2-3; TRBD1 might be the D (6 bases). The V gene lost 4 bases and the J gene lost 1 base, with 12 bases spanning the gap. The germline CDR1 and CDR2 sequences are GTSNPN and SVGIG (reference sequence). This CDR3 is built from 14 residues. The DNA of the CDR3 is TGTGCCTGGACCCGAGGACAGCGCACAGATACGCAGTATTTT. Translating it yields CAWTRGQRTDTQYF.